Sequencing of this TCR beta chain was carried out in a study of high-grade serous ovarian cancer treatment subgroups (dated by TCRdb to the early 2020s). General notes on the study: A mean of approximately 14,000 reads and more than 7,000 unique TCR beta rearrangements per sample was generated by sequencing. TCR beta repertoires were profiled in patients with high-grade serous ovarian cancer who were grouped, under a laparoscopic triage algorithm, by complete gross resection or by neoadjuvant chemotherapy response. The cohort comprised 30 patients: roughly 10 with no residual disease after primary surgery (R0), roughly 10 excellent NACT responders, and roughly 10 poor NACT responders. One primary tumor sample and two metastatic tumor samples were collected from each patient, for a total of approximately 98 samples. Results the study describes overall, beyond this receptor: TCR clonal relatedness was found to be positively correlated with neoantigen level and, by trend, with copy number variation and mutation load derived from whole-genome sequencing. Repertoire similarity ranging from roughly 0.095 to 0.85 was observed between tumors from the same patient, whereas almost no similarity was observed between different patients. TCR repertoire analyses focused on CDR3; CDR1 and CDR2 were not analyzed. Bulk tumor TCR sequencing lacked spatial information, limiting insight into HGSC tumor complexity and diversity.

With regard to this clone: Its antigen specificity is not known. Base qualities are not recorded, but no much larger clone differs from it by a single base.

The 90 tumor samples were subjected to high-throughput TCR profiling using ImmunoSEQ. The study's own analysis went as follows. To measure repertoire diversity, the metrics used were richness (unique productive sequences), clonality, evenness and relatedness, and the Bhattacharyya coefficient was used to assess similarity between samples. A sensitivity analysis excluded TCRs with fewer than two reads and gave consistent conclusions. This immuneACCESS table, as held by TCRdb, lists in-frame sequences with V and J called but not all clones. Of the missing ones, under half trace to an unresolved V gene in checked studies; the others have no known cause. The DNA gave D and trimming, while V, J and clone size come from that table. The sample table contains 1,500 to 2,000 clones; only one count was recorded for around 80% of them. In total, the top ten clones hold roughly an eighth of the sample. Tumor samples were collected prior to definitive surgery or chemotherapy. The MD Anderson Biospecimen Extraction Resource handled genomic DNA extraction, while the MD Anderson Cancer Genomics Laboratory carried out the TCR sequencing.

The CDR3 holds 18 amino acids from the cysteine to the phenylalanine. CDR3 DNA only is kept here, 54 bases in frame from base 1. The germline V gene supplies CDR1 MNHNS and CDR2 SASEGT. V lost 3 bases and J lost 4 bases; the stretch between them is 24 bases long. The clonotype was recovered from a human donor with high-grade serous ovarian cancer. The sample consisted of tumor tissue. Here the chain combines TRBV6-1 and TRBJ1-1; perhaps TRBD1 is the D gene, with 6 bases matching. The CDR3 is CASSELISRGIWGTEAFF. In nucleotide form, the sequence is TGTGCCAGCAGTGAGTTGATAAGCAGGGGAATCTGGGGCACTGAAGCTTTCTTT.